Listed here is a single T cell receptor (beta chain). The data stem from a study of blood T cell repertoires in COVID-19. Study details: The analysed material was cDNA or gDNA that came from T cells, B-cell-depleted T cells, or PBMCs.

Cohort 3 donors were reported recovered after two negative PCRs, clearance, or symptom resolution. The V gene's germline CDR1 is KGHSH and CDR2 LQKENI. CDR3 size: 15 residues. Trimming shortened V by 3 bases and J by 7 bases, and 15 bases separated the two germline ends. Profiling relied on immunoSEQ multiplex PCR, and the TCRdb table lists in-frame clones only, not all of them. The sample consists of some 530,000 clones, 70% to 90% of them appearing once. This chain links TRBV18 with TRBJ2-2, with D perhaps matching TRBD1 (5 bases). The TCR originated in an older woman who had recovered from COVID-19. The sequenced sample consisted of PBMCs or T cells enriched from blood (not recorded which). The CDR3 bases are TGTGCCAGCTCACCGATTTTCGACAGTCACGGGGAGCTGTTTTTT. Amino acids: CASSPIFDSHGELFF.